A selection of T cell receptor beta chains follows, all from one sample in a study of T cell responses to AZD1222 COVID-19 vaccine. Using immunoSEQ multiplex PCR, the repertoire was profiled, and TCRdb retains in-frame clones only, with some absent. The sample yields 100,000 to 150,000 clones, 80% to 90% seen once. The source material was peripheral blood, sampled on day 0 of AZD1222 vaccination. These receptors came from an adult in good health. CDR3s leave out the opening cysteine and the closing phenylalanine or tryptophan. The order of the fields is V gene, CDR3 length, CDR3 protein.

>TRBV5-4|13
ASSSTRDRVYEQY
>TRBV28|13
ASSYPSLAKNIQY
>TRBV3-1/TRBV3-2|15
ASSQDGRTDHEYGYT
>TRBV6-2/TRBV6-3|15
ASSYLLRLMEYYGYT
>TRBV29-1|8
SGVSGEQY
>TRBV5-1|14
ASSQNRQDLNEKLF
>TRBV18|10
ASSPDSYEQY
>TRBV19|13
ASSLDLGDSGELF
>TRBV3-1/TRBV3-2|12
ASSQGVVNSPLH
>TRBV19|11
ASSSRDGETQY
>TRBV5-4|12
ASSRGGDTGELF
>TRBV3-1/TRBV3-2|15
ASSQEGLGNTYNEQF
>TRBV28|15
ASSFLLHRGSVQPQH
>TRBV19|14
ASRNYEGADNQPQH
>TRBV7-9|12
ASSDQGANEKLF
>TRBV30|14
ACPRLAGGRPGELF
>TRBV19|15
ASKRTALQGHTGELF
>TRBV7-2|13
ASSPEPNYYNEQF
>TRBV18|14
ASSPPTGVRVYEQY
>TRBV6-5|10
ASKDAGDEQF
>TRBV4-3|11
ASSQDENTEAF
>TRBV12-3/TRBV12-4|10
ASSIPLQPQH
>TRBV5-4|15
ASSFGQGAHVNEKLF
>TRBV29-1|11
SVEAGDFYEQY
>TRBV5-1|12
ASSPWTGGETQY
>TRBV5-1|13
ASSLGAGEYNEQF
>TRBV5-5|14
ASSLGAGGSYNEQF
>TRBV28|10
ASSWGNYEQY
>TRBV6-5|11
ASTPRIGKTQY
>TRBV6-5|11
ASSNGRDSPLH
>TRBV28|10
ASTREPGTQH
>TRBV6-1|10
ASHRGNQPQH
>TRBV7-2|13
AGAKEGRITDTQY
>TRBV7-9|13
ASSENLAGTDTQY
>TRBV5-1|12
ASSLPSGGHEQF
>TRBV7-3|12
ASSPLGETGELF
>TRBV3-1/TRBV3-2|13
ASSQDVRQGGTQY
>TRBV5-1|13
ASSQTGDYYNEQF
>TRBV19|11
ASSIQIDQPQH
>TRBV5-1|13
ASSLGIEGQYEQY
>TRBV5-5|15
ASSLIKPGTSAYEQY
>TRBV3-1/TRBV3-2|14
ASSQRLAVYQETQY
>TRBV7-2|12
ASSWDRNTGELF
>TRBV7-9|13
ASSPGGWGYNEQF
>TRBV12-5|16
ASGLPGQKSYSNQPQH
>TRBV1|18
TSSHPRHGQGENSNQPQH
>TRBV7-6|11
ASSLGLAGELF
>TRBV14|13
ASSQDLGPYNEQF
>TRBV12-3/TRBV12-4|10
ASSRQGIEQY
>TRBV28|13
ASSLGILDGNTIY
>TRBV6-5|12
ASSYSRADHKAF
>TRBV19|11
ASSIVGEDIQY
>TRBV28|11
ASSFGPGSGYT
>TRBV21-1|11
ATRRQANSPLH